A selection of T cell receptor beta chains follows, all from one sample in a study of blood T cell repertoires in COVID-19. Only in-frame clones appear in the TCRdb table, and some are missing; sequencing was by immunoSEQ multiplex PCR. The repertoire holds over 300,000 clones, with more than 80% as singletons. What was sequenced was peripheral blood. These receptor sequences come from a man aged 18 to 29 who had recovered from COVID-19. Both conserved end residues are part of each CDR3. Each record gives: J gene, clone size, D gene, V gene, CDR3 protein, CDR3 DNA. The D gene is left open where the match is weak. A clone size is listed for some rows: how often the clone was seen (once, few, many), or a class if it is expanded.

TRBJ1-2 once NA TRBV27 CASSPIAGSGYTF TGTGCCAGCAGTCCGATAGCTGGGAGTGGCTACACCTTC
TRBJ2-3 NA TRBD2 TRBV7-3 CASSPGLAGYTDTQYF TGTGCCAGCAGCCCAGGACTAGCCGGGTACACAGATACGCAGTATTTT
TRBJ2-7 NA TRBD2 TRBV7-7 CASSLRLAGVYEQYF TGTGCCAGCAGCTTACGGCTAGCGGGAGTCTACGAGCAGTACTTC
TRBJ1-1 few TRBD1 TRBV19 CASTGQGAAEAFF TGTGCCAGTACCGGACAGGGCGCCGCTGAAGCTTTCTTT
TRBJ2-7 NA NA TRBV3-1/TRBV3-2 CASSPLTGHLYEQYF TGTGCCAGCAGCCCGTTGACAGGCCATCTCTACGAGCAGTACTTC
TRBJ2-3 NA NA TRBV9 CASSAGTDTQYF TGTGCCAGCAGCGCCGGGACAGATACGCAGTATTTT
TRBJ1-6 NA NA TRBV9 CASSVETDNSPLHF TGTGCCAGCAGCGTAGAGACAGACAATTCACCCCTCCACTTT
TRBJ1-1 NA NA TRBV25-1 CASRETSGTEAFF TGTGCCAGCAGGGAAACATCGGGGACTGAAGCTTTCTTT
TRBJ2-3 NA NA TRBV5-4 CASSFGDSATDTQYF TGTGCCAGCAGCTTTGGTGACTCTGCTACAGATACGCAGTATTTT
TRBJ1-6 NA TRBD1 TRBV30 CAWRGDPGTGGWSPLHF TGTGCCTGGAGGGGAGACCCCGGGACAGGGGGTTGGTCACCCCTCCACTTT
TRBJ1-1 NA TRBD1 TRBV6-5 CASSYSNRGLTEAFF TGTGCCAGCAGTTACTCGAACAGGGGGCTGACTGAAGCTTTCTTT
TRBJ1-4 NA TRBD1 TRBV2 CATCPRTGHEKLFF TGTGCCACCTGTCCCCGGACAGGGCATGAAAAACTGTTTTTT